This is a list of T cell receptor beta chains from one sample in a study of breast tumors, draining lymph nodes, adjacent tissues. TCRdb itself ran the multiplex PCR reads through MiXCR, one entry per CDR3 protein. The top ten hold around 3.5% of the sample, which has about 130,000 distinct CDR3 sequences, 15% to 20% seen once. Material: axillary lymph node tissue. These receptors all come from a female donor with breast cancer. Some clones in this sample may be carry-over from other donors' samples. CDR3s include the opening cysteine and the closing phenylalanine or tryptophan. The D gene is left open where the match is weak. Expanded clones get a size class; other rows say once, few or many, or leave the size out.

>TRBV20-1|NA|many|TRBJ2-3
TGCAGTGCTAGAGATGGGAATACGCAGTATTTT
CSARDGNTQYF
>TRBV10-3|NA|many|TRBJ2-5
TGTGCCATCAGTGAGTGGGGGGGGCTAGTGGAGACCCAGTACTTC
CAISEWGGLVETQYF
>TRBV7-9|TRBD1|many|TRBJ2-6
TGTGCCAGCAGCTCACCGGGACAGAGCTCTGGGGCCAACGTCCTGACTTTC
CASSSPGQSSGANVLTF
>TRBV13|TRBD1|many|TRBJ2-1
TGTGCCAGCAGCTTAGAGGGGGCTGGCAATGAGCAGTTCTTC
CASSLEGAGNEQFF
>TRBV5-1|TRBD1|many|TRBJ1-4
TGCGCCAGCACCCAGACAGGGCTCGGTGAAAAACTGTTTTTT
CASTQTGLGEKLFF
>TRBV6-5|TRBD1|many|TRBJ1-6
TGTGCCAGCAGCCCCGGGCAGGGGGGTTCACCCCTCCACTTT
CASSPGQGGSPLHF
>TRBV5-1|TRBD2|many|TRBJ2-3
TGCGCCAGCAGCCTACAGGGGACCGGGACTAGCAAGGATACGCAGTATTTT
CASSLQGTGTSKDTQYF
>TRBV7-8|TRBD1|many|TRBJ2-7
TGTGCCAGCAGCCAGTGGACAGGGGTTTCCGAGCAGTACTTC
CASSQWTGVSEQYF
>TRBV19|NA|many|TRBJ1-2
TGTGCCAGTAGGACGGCAGGGCGATCCAACTATGGCTACACCTTC
CASRTAGRSNYGYTF
>TRBV18|NA|many|TRBJ2-7
TGTGCCAGCTCACCACTAACCTCGGACCACGAGCAGTACTTC
CASSPLTSDHEQYF
>TRBV4-2|TRBD1|NA|TRBJ1-2
TGTGCCAGCAGCCAGGGACAGAGTAACTATGGCTACACCTTC
CASSQGQSNYGYTF
>TRBV20-1|TRBD2|many|TRBJ2-1
TGCAGCGTCTCGGGGGGGGGCAATGAGCAGTTCTTC
CSVSGGGNEQFF
>TRBV12-3/TRBV12-4|TRBD1|NA|TRBJ1-1
TGTGCCAGCAGTTTAGCTATTGGACAGGGCGAAGCTTTCTTT
CASSLAIGQGEAFF
>TRBV7-9|TRBD1|many|TRBJ2-3
TGTGCCAGCAGCTTAGGCCGGGACAGGGTTCCTGGTGGCACGCAGTATTTT
CASSLGRDRVPGGTQYF
>TRBV6-1|TRBD1|many|TRBJ1-3
TGTGCCAGCAGTGAAGGGGACAGGGAAGGTCTGTTAGGAAACACCATATATTTT
CASSEGDREGLLGNTIYF
>TRBV27|NA|many|TRBJ2-7
TGTGCCAGCAGTTTATTTATAGGGGGACCCTACGAGCAGTACTTC
CASSLFIGGPYEQYF
>TRBV28|NA|NA|TRBJ2-1
TGTGCCAGCGCGGAATACAATGAGCAGTTCTTC
CASAEYNEQFF
>TRBV5-1|NA|many|TRBJ2-3
TGCGCCAGCAGCCCACAGGGAGATACGCAGTATTTT
CASSPQGDTQYF
>TRBV20-1|NA|many|TRBJ2-5
TGCAGTGCTGAACAGGGTTTACGGGAGACCCAGTACTTC
CSAEQGLRETQYF
>TRBV12-3/TRBV12-4|TRBD2|many|TRBJ2-5
TGTGCCAGCAGTTTATCCCCCGGTAGCGGGGGGCCTCAAGAGACCCAGTACTTC
CASSLSPGSGGPQETQYF
>TRBV9|TRBD1|many|TRBJ1-2
TGTGCCAGCAGCGACCGTTCCGGGACAGGGGGCGGCTACACCTTC
CASSDRSGTGGGYTF
>TRBV20-1|NA|many|TRBJ2-3
TGCAGTGCTAGAGTTTCCGTCACAGATACGCAGTATTTT
CSARVSVTDTQYF
>TRBV19|TRBD1|NA|TRBJ1-3
TGTGCCAGTAGTACTACAGGGGGACCTGGAAACACCATATATTTT
CASSTTGGPGNTIYF
>TRBV2|TRBD2|many|TRBJ2-1
TGTGCCAGCAGTGACCCGGGACTAGCGTCCTACAATGAGCAGTTCTTC
CASSDPGLASYNEQFF
>TRBV4-2|NA|many|TRBJ2-7
TGTGCCAGCAGCCAAGACCAGGGGAGTAGCGGCAACTACGAGCAGTACTTC
CASSQDQGSSGNYEQYF
>TRBV3-1|TRBD1|many|TRBJ1-2
TGTGCCAGCAGCCATCCGGGACAGGGGCTATATGGCTACACCTTC
CASSHPGQGLYGYTF
>TRBV20-1|NA|many|TRBJ2-5
TGCAGTGCAGAGACGGACCAAGAGACCCAGTACTTC
CSAETDQETQYF
>TRBV19|NA|many|TRBJ1-2
TGTGCCAGTAGTATTTTCACGACAGCCCGGTATGGCTACACCTTC
CASSIFTTARYGYTF
>TRBV4-1|NA|many|TRBJ1-5
TGCGCCAGCAGCCAAGATGGGGCAGGGAAAGGCAATCAGCCCCAGCATTTT
CASSQDGAGKGNQPQHF
>TRBV12-3/TRBV12-4|TRBD1|many|TRBJ2-4
TGTGCCAGCAGTTGGACAGGCCGGGCCAAAAACATTCAGTACTTC
CASSWTGRAKNIQYF
>TRBV9|NA|NA|TRBJ2-2
TGTGCCAGCAGCGTAGCTGGGGGCTTCGGGGAGCTGTTTTTT
CASSVAGGFGELFF
>TRBV2|NA|many|TRBJ2-5
TGTGCCAGCAGTCGGGAGCGCGAGACCCAGTACTTC
CASSRERETQYF
>TRBV20-1|TRBD1|many|TRBJ1-5
TGCAGTGCAGGAGGGACAGGTGGAAATCAGCCCCAGCATTTT
CSAGGTGGNQPQHF
>TRBV25-1|NA|many|TRBJ2-7
TGTGCCACTCCGACCAACCCCGGGCAGTCCTCCTACGAGCAGTACTTC
CATPTNPGQSSYEQYF
>TRBV5-8|NA|many|TRBJ2-7
TGTGCCAGCAGCCCGGGACAAGGGGACGAGCAGTACTTC
CASSPGQGDEQYF
>TRBV2|TRBD2|many|TRBJ2-1
TGTGCCAGCAGCCGGGGACTAGAACGAGAGCAGTTCTTC
CASSRGLEREQFF
>TRBV11-2|TRBD2|many|TRBJ2-3
TGTGCCAGCAGCCCCCAGGGACGGGAGGAAGATACGCAGTATTTT
CASSPQGREEDTQYF
>TRBV3-1|NA|many|TRBJ1-2
TGTGCCAGCAGCCAAAATCGGAATGGCTACACCTTC
CASSQNRNGYTF
>TRBV28|TRBD2|few|TRBJ2-7
TGTGCCAGCATCCTTGTAGCGGGAGGGCGCTACGAGCAGTACTTC
CASILVAGGRYEQYF
>TRBV20-1|TRBD1|many|TRBJ2-7
TGCAGCCCCGATACTCCGACAGGGTACGAGCAGTACTTC
CSPDTPTGYEQYF
>TRBV5-4|NA|few|TRBJ2-2
TGTGCCAGCACCCCCTCGGCGGGGTCGAACACCGGGGAGCTGTTTTTT
CASTPSAGSNTGELFF
>TRBV27|TRBD2|few|TRBJ2-5
TGTGCCAGCAGTTTTAGGGCTAGCGGGGGAGACGCGTACCAAGAGACCCAGTACTTC
CASSFRASGGDAYQETQYF
>TRBV12-3/TRBV12-4|NA|NA|TRBJ1-2
TGTGCCAGCAGTGGGCCCAGCGGGGGCTACACCTTC
CASSGPSGGYTF
>TRBV6-2/TRBV6-3|NA|many|TRBJ2-3
TGTGCCAGCAGCCAGGGAGGCACAGATACGCAGTATTTT
CASSQGGTDTQYF
>TRBV10-2|TRBD1|many|TRBJ2-5
TGCGCCAGCAGTGAGGATACAGGGGCGGAGACCCAGTACTTC
CASSEDTGAETQYF
>TRBV6-5|TRBD2|many|TRBJ2-6
TGTGCCAGCACGTGGGGGAGGGGCGGGATCGTTTCTGGGGCCAACGTCCTGACTTTC
CASTWGRGGIVSGANVLTF
>TRBV10-3|NA|many|TRBJ2-1
TGTGCCATCAAACCGGGACTGGGGGACAATGAGCAGTTCTTC
CAIKPGLGDNEQFF
>TRBV10-3|NA|NA|TRBJ1-2
TGTGCCATCAGTCACCAGAGATCCTATGGCTACACCTTC
CAISHQRSYGYTF
>TRBV20-1|NA|many|TRBJ2-5
TGCAGTCCTCAGGGGAAAGAGACCCAGTACTTC
CSPQGKETQYF
>TRBV7-9|TRBD1|many|TRBJ2-7
TGTGCCAGCAGCTTAGTCGGGACAGTCTACGAGCAGTACTTC
CASSLVGTVYEQYF
>TRBV9|NA|many|TRBJ2-1
TGTGCCAGCAGCGTAGGGGTGAGGCCTGAGCAGTTCTTC
CASSVGVRPEQFF
>TRBV28|NA|NA|TRBJ1-2
TGTGCCAGCAGTTCATCGGGATATGGCTACACCTTC
CASSSSGYGYTF
>TRBV18|TRBD1|NA|TRBJ1-4
TGTGCCAGCTCACTCCCGACAGGGGGCAAAGGTGGTAATGAAAAACTGTTTTTT
CASSLPTGGKGGNEKLFF
>TRBV5-1|TRBD2|many|TRBJ2-1
TGCGCCAGCAGCTTGGCCCAAGGGAGGGTCAATGAGCAGTTCTTC
CASSLAQGRVNEQFF
>TRBV11-2|TRBD1|NA|TRBJ1-2
TGTGCCAGCAGCCAAGACAGGGGTCATGGCTACGCCTTC
CASSQDRGHGYAF